The present T cell receptor beta chain was sequenced within a study of blood T cells in healthy people across ages. Remarks on this clonotype: What it recognizes is unknown. A read error may explain this, as a much larger clone is one base away.

Every sample yielded at least 6.5 million isolated PBMCs. General study findings and limits: Underestimates were what the diversity estimates from one million T cells were considered to be.

A sample-barcoded 5' primer and a J-beta primer mix were used in a second PCR of roughly 6 to 11 cycles. With 12 random nucleotides, a template-switch adaptor tagged each individual cDNA molecule. Sequencing of every sample gave 3 million or more CDR3-containing paired-end reads. One entry per CDR3 protein results from TCRdb running MiXCR on the 5' RACE reads. The top ten clones hold roughly 17% of a sample with hundreds of thousands of distinct CDR3 sequences, 29% of them seen once. The clonotype comes from a woman older than 75 in good health. The sequencing sample was made of blood.

Written as DNA, the CDR3 is TGTGCCAGCAGTTTATATAGGCGGGGGGGCCTGAGGTCCTACAATGAGCAGTACTTC. This codes for CASSLYRRGGLRSYNEQYF. The V gene is TRBV27, the J gene TRBJ2-5, with 9 bases fitting TRBD2. CDR1 is MNHEY and CDR2 is SMNVEV in the germline V gene (reference sequence). The trim removed 1 base at V and 11 bases at J, leaving 23 bases unmatched. There are 19 residues in the CDR3.